What follows are 21 T cell receptor beta chains derived from one specimen sequenced in a study of breast tumors, draining lymph nodes, adjacent tissues. Samples came from axillary lymph nodes draining the breast cancer. TCRdb re-analysed the multiplex PCR reads in MiXCR, keeping a single row per CDR3 protein. This sample yields fewer than 250,000 distinct CDR3 sequences, of which 32% are seen a single time; 1.1% to 1.5% belongs to the top ten. Material for sequencing was axillary lymph node tissue. The receptors originated from a female donor with breast cancer. Some clones in this sample may be carry-over from other donors' samples.

The chain links TRBV12-5 to TRBJ1-4, with unresolved D. Trimming took off 5 bases at V and 4 bases at J, with 17 bases between the two ends. Germline CDR1 and CDR2: LGHNT and FRNRAP. The CDR3 runs 16 residues. The CDR3 region is CASGLVRRSLNEKLFF. CDR3 coding DNA: TGTGCTAGTGGTCTCGTTAGGCGGTCCCTTAATGAAAAACTGTTTTTT. The full variable domain, rest sourced from reference TRBV12-5 and TRBJ1-4, is DARVTQTPRHKVTEMGQEVTMRCQPILGHNTVFWYRQTMMQGLELLAYFRNRAPLDDSGMPKDRFSAEMPDATLATLKIQPSEPRDSAVYFCASGLVRRSLNEKLFFGSGTQLSVL.

The DNA for the CDR3 is TGTGCCAACAGCTATCCCCGGGGACTAGTGGTCCAAGAGACCCAGTACTTC. It codes for CANSYPRGLVVQETQYF. The chain uses TRBV2 and TRBJ2-5, with TRBD2 matching over 8 bases. CDR1 and CDR2 from the germline V gene are SNHLY and FYNNEI. V lost 10 bases and J lost 1; bases outside the gene matches: 17. The CDR3 has 17 amino acids.

This chain links TRBV6-1 with TRBJ1-3; D is possibly TRBD1 (6 bases). The CDR3 is 15 residues long. Germline V lookup: CDR1 MNHNS, CDR2 SASEGT. Trimming took off 8 bases at V and 0 bases at J, with 14 bases between the two ends. Here the CDR3 DNA reads TGTGCCAGCTCCGCGACAGGACGCTCTGGAAACACCATATATTTT. Residues: CASSATGRSGNTIYF.

This chain's CDR3 is CASSLSISGRIYNEQFF. For the CDR3, the DNA is TGTGCCAGCAGCTTGTCCATTAGCGGGAGGATCTACAATGAGCAGTTCTTC. V and J are TRBV7-6 and TRBJ2-1, with 10 bases fitting TRBD2. V trimming: 3 bases; J trimming: 3 bases; junction bases outside the gene matches: 8. Per the germline V gene, CDR1 is SGHVS and CDR2 is FNYEAQ. This CDR3 is built from 17 residues.

This sequence joins TRBV12-3 or TRBV12-4 and TRBJ2-6, with D perhaps TRBD1 (6 bases). There are 16 residues in the CDR3. V was trimmed by 5 bases and J by 0 bases, leaving 11 bases between them. In DNA form, the CDR3 reads TGTGCCAGCAGTCGCGGACAGATCTCTGGGGCCAACGTCCTGACTTTC. It specifies CASSRGQISGANVLTF.

Regarding this clonotype: One base away lies a much larger clone, so this may be a sequencing read error. The V call is TRBV5-1, the J call TRBJ2-1; unclear D gene. V lost 1 base, J lost 4 bases, and 6 bases lay in between. Germline CDR1 SGHRS, CDR2 YFSETQ. This CDR3 region has 13 residues. CDR3 DNA: TGCGCCAGCAGCTTGAGACCTTACAATGAGCAGTTCTTC. Translation gives CASSLRPYNEQFF.

This clonotype has a count of ten or more. The chain is built from TRBV7-3 and TRBJ2-7, with 7 bases aligning to TRBD1. This CDR3 has 13 amino acids. From germline, CDR1 is SGHTA and CDR2 FQGTGA. Trimming removed 4 bases from V and 7 bases from J; junction bases left unmatched: 7. DNA for the CDR3: TGTGCCAGCAGCTCCACAGGGGTGAGGGAGCAGTACTTC. Translated: CASSSTGVREQYF.

CDR3 nucleotide sequence: TGTGCCAGCATGGACTACAGGGTAGCAGGGAATCAGCCCCAGCATTTT. It is translated as CASMDYRVAGNQPQHF. The gene calls are TRBV2 and TRBJ1-5; possible D gene TRBD1, 6 bases. Germline V gives CDR1 SNHLY, CDR2 FYNNEI. This CDR3 is 16 amino acids long. V dropped 7 bases and J dropped 4 bases, with 20 bases sitting between them.

The chain joins TRBV12-3 or TRBV12-4 to TRBJ1-4; D not resolved. The CDR3 runs 15 residues. V was pared by 4 bases and J by 2 bases, with 11 bases between. CDR3 sequence reads: CASSSRLTTNEKLFF. CDR3 in DNA: TGTGCCAGCAGTTCCAGGTTAACCACTAATGAAAAACTGTTTTTT.

This clonotype was picked up many times. The chain uses TRBV9 and TRBJ2-3; 7 bases align to TRBD2. J gave up 4 bases and V 0 bases, and 8 bases lay outside the gene matches. Germline CDR1 is SGDLS and CDR2 is YYNGEE. CDR3 length: 16 residues. CDR3 DNA sequence: TGTGCCAGCAGCGTAGGGGCGGGAGAAGGATCAGATACGCAGTATTTT. Translation: CASSVGAGEGSDTQYF.

This chain links TRBV28 with TRBJ2-1; no clear D. Trimming removed 3 bases from V and 6 bases from J, with 9 bases in between. The CDR3 is 13 amino acids. Per germline, CDR1 MDHEN and CDR2 SYDVKM. This CDR3 is CASSFEDPNEQFF. CDR3 bases: TGTGCCAGCAGTTTTGAGGACCCCAATGAGCAGTTCTTC.

The J gene is TRBJ1-5, the V gene TRBV10-3; perhaps TRBD1 as D (5 bases). The CDR3 loop spans 13 amino acids. Germline V gene lookup returns CDR1 ENHRY and CDR2 SYGVKD. The V gene lost 6 bases and the J gene lost 0 bases, with 6 bases spanning the gap. CDR3 amino acids: CAISRDSNQPQHF. The DNA of the CDR3 is TGTGCCATCAGCAGGGATAGCAATCAGCCCCAGCATTTT.

This clonotype showed up many times. CDR3 loop: CSVRTAYEQYF. In DNA, the CDR3 is TGCAGCGTAAGGACCGCCTACGAGCAGTACTTC. This chain uses TRBV29-1 with TRBJ2-7, with D uncertain. The CDR3 has 11 amino acids. Germline V gives CDR1 SQVTM, CDR2 ANQGSEA. V shed 6 bases and J shed 2 bases, with 8 bases lying between them.

For this clonotype: A much larger clone is a single base away; this may be a read error. The rearrangement uses TRBV28 and TRBJ2-7; 8 nucleotides line up with TRBD2. The CDR3 extends over 13 amino acids. The V gene's germline CDR1 is MDHEN and CDR2 SYDVKM. The V segment lost 4 bases and the J segment 2 bases; nucleotides outside the gene matches: 1. The CDR3 reads CASSWTSPYEQYF. DNA of the CDR3: TGTGCCAGCAGTTGGACTAGCCCCTACGAGCAGTACTTC.

In this sample, this clonotype turned up a few times. V is TRBV6-2 or TRBV6-3 and J is TRBJ2-5, with 10 bases aligning to TRBD2. This CDR3 is 16 amino acids long. In germline, CDR1 is MNHEY, CDR2 SVGEGT. The V and J ends lost 5 bases and 2 bases, in that order; junction bases with no gene match: 8. CDR3 loop: CASSKPRTSGQETQYF. The CDR3 DNA reads TGTGCCAGCAGTAAGCCCCGGACTAGCGGTCAAGAGACCCAGTACTTC.

V gene TRBV19 combines with J gene TRBJ2-1; D may be TRBD1 (6 bases). V lost 6 bases to trimming and J lost 4 bases, with 13 bases between them. Germline CDR1 LNHDA, CDR2 SQIVND (reference sequence). This CDR3 contains 14 residues. The CDR3 sequence is CASSLQGQYNEQFF. CDR3 nucleotides: TGTGCCAGTAGCCTTCAGGGGCAATACAATGAGCAGTTCTTC.

The chain is built from TRBV6-1 and TRBJ1-1, with 8 nucleotides matching TRBD1. The CDR3 totals 14 residues. Germline CDR1 is MNHNS and CDR2 is SASEGT. Trimming removed 7 bases from V and 4 bases from J; junction bases left unmatched: 8. In DNA form, the CDR3 reads TGTGCCAGCACCCACGGACAGGGTATCACTGAAGCTTTCTTT. The encoded protein is CASTHGQGITEAFF.

As regards this clonotype: One end of the junction fails to match germline, which may point to a read error. The genes are TRBV5-1 and TRBJ1-6; perhaps TRBD1 as D (5 bases). This CDR3 contains 15 residues. Looked up from germline, CDR1 is SGHRS and CDR2 is YFSETQ. The DNA of the CDR3 is TGCGCCAGCAGCTTGGAGGCAGGGAATAACTCACCCCTCCACTTT. This translates into CASSLEAGNNSPLHF. Full variable domain (remainder filled in from reference TRBV5-1 and TRBJ1-6): KAGVTQTPRYLIKTRGQQVTLSCSPISGHRSVSWYQQTPGQGLQFLFEYFSETQRNKGNFPGRFSGRQFSNSRSEMNVSTLELGDSALYLCASSLEAGNNSPLHFGNGTRLTVT.

The gene calls are TRBV28 and TRBJ2-7; the D call may be TRBD1 or TRBD2 (5 bases each). Trimming took off 6 bases at V and 2 bases at J, with 14 bases between the two ends. The CDR3 has 14 amino acids. Germline CDR1 reads MDHEN; CDR2 reads SYDVKM. The CDR3 nucleotides are TGTGCCAGCAGACGGGACGTCCGTACCTACGAGCAGTACTTC. Translating it yields CASRRDVRTYEQYF.

The table lists this clonotype with many counts. Here the CDR3 reads CASSQGQRDNEKLFF. The CDR3 bases are TGCGCCAGCAGCCAAGGACAGAGGGACAATGAAAAACTGTTTTTT. The rearrangement links TRBV4-3 to TRBJ1-4; maybe TRBD1 (5 bases). Germline V gene data show CDR1 as LGHNA and CDR2 as YSLEER. Trimming removed 1 base from V and 5 bases from J, with 11 bases in between. This CDR3 contains 15 residues.

This clonotype has a count of ten or more. The rearrangement joins TRBV6-5 to TRBJ2-7; 9 nucleotides agree with TRBD2. The length of the CDR3 is 14 residues. The germline gives CDR1 MNHEY, CDR2 SVGAGI. J lost 8 bases, V lost 2 bases, and 7 bases had no gene match. In DNA form, the CDR3 reads TGTGCCAGCAGTTACAGGACTAGCGCCCCGAAGCAGTACTTC. Translation: CASSYRTSAPKQYF.